A selection of T cell receptor beta chains follows, all from one sample in a study of T-cell reconstitution after alpha-beta-depleted transplantation in children. TCRdb re-derived calls from the PCR reads in MiXCR, one entry per CDR3 protein. The sample lists about 98,000 distinct CDR3 sequences, more than 20% occurring once. Sequenced material: PBMCs, taken before TCRalphabeta/CD19-depleted stem cell transplant. The source of these receptors is a boy aged 2-15 years with acute lymphoblastic leukemia, due to receive a stem cell transplant. CDR3s include the opening cysteine and the closing phenylalanine or tryptophan. The D gene is left open where the match is weak. Only some rows state a clone size, as once, few, many or a class for expanded clones.

V gene: TRBV5-5; clone size: many; J gene: TRBJ2-1; D gene: NA; CDR3 protein: CASTNQGGSNNEQFF; CDR3 DNA: TGTGCCAGCACTAACCAGGGGGGTTCAAACAATGAGCAGTTCTTC
V gene: TRBV28; clone size: NA; J gene: TRBJ2-7; D gene: TRBD2; CDR3 protein: CASSLGTSGGSSTYEQYF; CDR3 DNA: TGTGCCAGCAGTCTGGGGACTAGCGGAGGGTCCAGTACCTACGAGCAGTACTTC
V gene: TRBV24-1; clone size: few; J gene: TRBJ1-2; D gene: TRBD1; CDR3 protein: CATSPGTAYGYTF; CDR3 DNA: TGTGCCACAAGTCCTGGGACAGCATATGGCTACACCTTC
V gene: TRBV27; clone size: NA; J gene: TRBJ1-1; D gene: NA; CDR3 protein: CASSLEFLSGGKAFF; CDR3 DNA: TGTGCCAGCAGTTTGGAGTTTTTGAGCGGGGGGAAAGCTTTCTTT
V gene: TRBV5-4; clone size: few; J gene: TRBJ2-3; D gene: NA; CDR3 protein: CACLMCFVTDTQYF; CDR3 DNA: TGTGCCTGTTTAATGTGTTTTGTCACAGATACGCAGTATTTT
V gene: TRBV20-1; clone size: NA; J gene: TRBJ2-1; D gene: NA; CDR3 protein: CSARGGGYFGGGASVYNEQFF; CDR3 DNA: TGCAGTGCTAGAGGTGGGGGCTATTTTGGCGGAGGGGCTTCGGTGTACAATGAGCAGTTCTTC
V gene: TRBV20-1; clone size: NA; J gene: TRBJ2-4; D gene: TRBD1; CDR3 protein: CSVPDRVISYIQYF; CDR3 DNA: TGCAGTGTCCCCGACAGGGTAATCTCGTACATTCAGTACTTC
V gene: TRBV4-3; clone size: many; J gene: TRBJ2-1; D gene: NA; CDR3 protein: CASSQDSGGISYNEQFF; CDR3 DNA: TGCGCCAGCAGCCAAGATAGTGGCGGGATCTCCTACAATGAGCAGTTCTTC
V gene: TRBV12-3/TRBV12-4; clone size: few; J gene: TRBJ1-5; D gene: NA; CDR3 protein: CASRQTGGVSNQPQHF; CDR3 DNA: TGTGCCAGCAGACAAACGGGCGGAGTAAGCAATCAGCCCCAGCATTTT
V gene: TRBV5-1; clone size: NA; J gene: TRBJ1-4; D gene: TRBD1; CDR3 protein: CASSSRQGGSETNEKLFF; CDR3 DNA: TGCGCCAGCAGCTCTCGACAGGGGGGAAGTGAAACTAATGAAAAACTGTTTTTT
V gene: TRBV5-5; clone size: NA; J gene: TRBJ2-1; D gene: NA; CDR3 protein: CASSSLRTSYNEQFF; CDR3 DNA: TGTGCCAGCAGCTCCCTGCGGACCTCCTACAATGAGCAGTTCTTC
V gene: TRBV6-1; clone size: few; J gene: TRBJ2-2; D gene: NA; CDR3 protein: CASSPLGTGELFF; CDR3 DNA: TGTGCCAGCAGCCCTCTAGGAACCGGGGAGCTGTTTTTT
V gene: TRBV29-1; clone size: few; J gene: TRBJ2-7; D gene: NA; CDR3 protein: CSVVGSGRGEQYF; CDR3 DNA: TGCAGCGTTGTGGGATCAGGGAGAGGCGAGCAGTACTTC
V gene: TRBV20-1; clone size: few; J gene: TRBJ1-1; D gene: TRBD1; CDR3 protein: CSAKRGQGHTEAFF; CDR3 DNA: TGCAGTGCTAAGAGGGGGCAAGGGCACACTGAAGCTTTCTTT
V gene: TRBV9; clone size: few; J gene: TRBJ2-2; D gene: NA; CDR3 protein: CASSVAGANGELFF; CDR3 DNA: TGTGCCAGCAGCGTAGCGGGAGCTAACGGGGAGCTGTTTTTT
V gene: TRBV29-1; clone size: few; J gene: TRBJ2-6; D gene: NA; CDR3 protein: CSVETSGANVLTF; CDR3 DNA: TGCAGCGTTGAAACTTCTGGGGCCAACGTCCTGACTTTC